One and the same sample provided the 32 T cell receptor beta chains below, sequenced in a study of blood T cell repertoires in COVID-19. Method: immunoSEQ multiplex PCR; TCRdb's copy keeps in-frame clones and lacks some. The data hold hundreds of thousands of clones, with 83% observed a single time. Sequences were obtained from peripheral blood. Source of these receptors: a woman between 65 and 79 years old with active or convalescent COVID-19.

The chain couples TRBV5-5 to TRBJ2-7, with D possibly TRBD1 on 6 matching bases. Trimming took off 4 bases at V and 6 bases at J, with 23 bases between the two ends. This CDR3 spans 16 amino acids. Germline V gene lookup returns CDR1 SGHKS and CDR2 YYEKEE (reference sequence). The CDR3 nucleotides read TGTGCCAGCAGCCCCCTTATTTGGGGGCGCGACAGCGAGCAGTACTTC. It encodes CASSPLIWGRDSEQYF.

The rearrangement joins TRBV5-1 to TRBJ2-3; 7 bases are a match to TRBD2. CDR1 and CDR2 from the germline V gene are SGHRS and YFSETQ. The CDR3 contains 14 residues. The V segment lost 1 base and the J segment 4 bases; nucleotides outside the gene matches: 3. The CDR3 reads CASSLSGVADTQYF. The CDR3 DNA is TGCGCCAGCAGCTTGAGCGGGGTGGCAGATACGCAGTATTTT.

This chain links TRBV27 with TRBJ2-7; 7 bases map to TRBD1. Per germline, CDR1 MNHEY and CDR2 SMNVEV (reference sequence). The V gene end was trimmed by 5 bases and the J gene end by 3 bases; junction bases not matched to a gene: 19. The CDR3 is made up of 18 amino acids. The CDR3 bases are TGTGCCAGCAGTACTTACCAGGGACAGCGCGTACCCTTCTACGAGCAGTACTTC. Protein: CASSTYQGQRVPFYEQYF.

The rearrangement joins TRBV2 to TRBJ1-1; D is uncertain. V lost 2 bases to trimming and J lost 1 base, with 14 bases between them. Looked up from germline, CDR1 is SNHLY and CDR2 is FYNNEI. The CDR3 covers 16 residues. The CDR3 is CASSEQASQTNTEAFF. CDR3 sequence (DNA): TGTGCCAGCAGTGAACAGGCCAGTCAGACGAACACTGAAGCTTTCTTT.

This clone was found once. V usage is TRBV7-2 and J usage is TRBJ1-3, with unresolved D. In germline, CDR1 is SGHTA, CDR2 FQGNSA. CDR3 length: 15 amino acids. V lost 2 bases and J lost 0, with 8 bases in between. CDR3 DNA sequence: TGTGCCAGCAGCTTACTGCAGATCTCTGGAAACACCATATATTTT. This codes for CASSLLQISGNTIYF.

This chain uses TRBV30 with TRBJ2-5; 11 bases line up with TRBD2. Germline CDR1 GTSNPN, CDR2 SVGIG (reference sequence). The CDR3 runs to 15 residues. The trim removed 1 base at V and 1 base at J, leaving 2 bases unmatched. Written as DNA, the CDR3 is TGTGCCTGGAGTGATAGCGGGAGGGCCCAAGAGACCCAGTACTTC. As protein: CAWSDSGRAQETQYF.

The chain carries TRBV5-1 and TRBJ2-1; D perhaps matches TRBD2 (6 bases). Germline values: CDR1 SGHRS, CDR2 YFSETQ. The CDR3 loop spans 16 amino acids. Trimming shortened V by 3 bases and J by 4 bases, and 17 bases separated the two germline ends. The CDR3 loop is CASSSEEGSGYNEQFF. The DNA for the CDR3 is TGCGCCAGCAGCTCTGAGGAGGGGAGTGGGTACAATGAGCAGTTCTTC.

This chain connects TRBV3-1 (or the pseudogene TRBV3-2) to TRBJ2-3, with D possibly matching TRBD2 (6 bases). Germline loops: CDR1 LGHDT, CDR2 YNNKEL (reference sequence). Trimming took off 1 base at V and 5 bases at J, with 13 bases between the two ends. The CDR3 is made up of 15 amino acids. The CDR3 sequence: CASSQGPAGEDTQYF. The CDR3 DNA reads TGTGCCAGCAGCCAAGGTCCAGCGGGTGAAGATACGCAGTATTTT.

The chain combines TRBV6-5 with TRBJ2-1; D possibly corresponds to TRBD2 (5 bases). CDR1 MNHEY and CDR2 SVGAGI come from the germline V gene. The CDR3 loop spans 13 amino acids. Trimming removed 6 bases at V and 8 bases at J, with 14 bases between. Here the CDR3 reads CASRTKPLDEQFF. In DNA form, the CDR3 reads TGTGCCAGCAGGACTAAGCCCCTCGATGAGCAGTTCTTC.

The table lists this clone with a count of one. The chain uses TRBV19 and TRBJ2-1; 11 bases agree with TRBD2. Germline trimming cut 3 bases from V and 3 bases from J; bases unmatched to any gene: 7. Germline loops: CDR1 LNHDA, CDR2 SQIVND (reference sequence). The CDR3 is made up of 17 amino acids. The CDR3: CASSIRGTSGLYNEQFF. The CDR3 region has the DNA TGTGCCAGTAGTATTAGAGGGACTAGCGGACTCTACAATGAGCAGTTCTTC.

CDR3 protein: CASSQTGTSGGAPYEQYF. As DNA, the CDR3 is TGTGCCAGCAGCCAAACCGGGACTAGCGGGGGGGCACCCTACGAGCAGTACTTC. The chain joins TRBV4-2 to TRBJ2-7, with 16 bases fitting TRBD2. Germline V gene sequence: CDR1 LGHNA, CDR2 YNFKEQ. The junction had 6 bases not matched to a gene; V was cut back by 2 bases and J by 2 bases. The CDR3 sequence is 18 residues long.

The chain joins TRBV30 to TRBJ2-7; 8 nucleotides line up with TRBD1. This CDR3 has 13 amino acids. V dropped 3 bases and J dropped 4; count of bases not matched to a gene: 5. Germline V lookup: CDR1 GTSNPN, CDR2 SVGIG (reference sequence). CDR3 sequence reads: CAWRRTGRYEQYF. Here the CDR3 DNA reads TGTGCCTGGAGGAGGACAGGGAGATACGAGCAGTACTTC.

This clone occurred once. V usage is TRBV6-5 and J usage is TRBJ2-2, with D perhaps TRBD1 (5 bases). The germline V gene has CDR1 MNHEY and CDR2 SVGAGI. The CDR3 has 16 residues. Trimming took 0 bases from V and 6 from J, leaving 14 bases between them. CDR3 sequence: CASSYSRQGSPGELFF. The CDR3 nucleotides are TGTGCCAGCAGTTACTCGAGGCAGGGATCGCCCGGGGAGCTGTTTTTT.

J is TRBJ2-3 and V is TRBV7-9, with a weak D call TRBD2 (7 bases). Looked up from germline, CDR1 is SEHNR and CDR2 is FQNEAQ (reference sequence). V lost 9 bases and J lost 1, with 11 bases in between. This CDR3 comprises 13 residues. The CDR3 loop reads CASQGGGTDTQYF. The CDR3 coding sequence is TGTGCCAGTCAAGGGGGGGGCACAGATACGCAGTATTTT.

The CDR3 nucleotides are TGTGCCAGCAGCTTAGGTAGCAGCAAATCCTACGAGCAGTACTTC. Encoded protein: CASSLGSSKSYEQYF. The chain carries TRBV11-2 and TRBJ2-7; D remains ambiguous. Germline loops: CDR1 SGHAT, CDR2 FQNNGV. The CDR3 runs 15 residues. Trimming stripped 1 base from V and 1 base from J, with 11 bases between.

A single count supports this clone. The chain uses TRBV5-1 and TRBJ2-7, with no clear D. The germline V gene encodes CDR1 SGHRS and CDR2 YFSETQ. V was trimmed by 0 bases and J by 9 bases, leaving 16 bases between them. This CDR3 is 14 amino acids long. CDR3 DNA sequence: TGCGCCAGCAGCTTGGTTCCCGATGTCCACGGGCAGTACTTC. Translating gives CASSLVPDVHGQYF.

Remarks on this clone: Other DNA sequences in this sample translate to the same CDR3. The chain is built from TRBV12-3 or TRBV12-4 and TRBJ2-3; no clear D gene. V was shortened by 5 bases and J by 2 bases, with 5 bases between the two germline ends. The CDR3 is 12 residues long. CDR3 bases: TGTGCCAGCAGTCCTAACACAGATACGCAGTATTTT. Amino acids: CASSPNTDTQYF.

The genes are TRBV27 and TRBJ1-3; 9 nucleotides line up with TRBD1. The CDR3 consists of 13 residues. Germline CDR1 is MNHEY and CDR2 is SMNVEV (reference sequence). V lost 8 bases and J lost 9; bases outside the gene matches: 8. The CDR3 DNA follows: TGTGCCAGCGCACGGGACAGGGAGACCACCATATATTTT. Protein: CASARDRETTIYF.

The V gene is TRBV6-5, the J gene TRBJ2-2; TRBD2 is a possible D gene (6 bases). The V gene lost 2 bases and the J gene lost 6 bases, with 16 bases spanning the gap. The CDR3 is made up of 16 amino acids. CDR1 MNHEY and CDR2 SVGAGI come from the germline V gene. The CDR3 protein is CASSYSGPGASGELFF. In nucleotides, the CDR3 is TGTGCCAGCAGTTACAGCGGGCCTGGCGCATCCGGGGAGCTGTTTTTT.

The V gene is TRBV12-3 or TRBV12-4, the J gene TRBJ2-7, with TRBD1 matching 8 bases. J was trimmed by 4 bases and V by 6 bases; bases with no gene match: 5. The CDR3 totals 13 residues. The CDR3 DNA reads TGTGCCAGCAGCCCCGGGACAGGTTACGAGCAGTACTTC. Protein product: CASSPGTGYEQYF.

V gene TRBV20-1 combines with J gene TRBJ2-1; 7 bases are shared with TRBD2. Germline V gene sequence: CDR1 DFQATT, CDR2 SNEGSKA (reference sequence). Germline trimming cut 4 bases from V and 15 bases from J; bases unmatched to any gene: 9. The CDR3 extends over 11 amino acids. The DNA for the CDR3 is TGCAGTGCTACCGATGGGACTAATCCGTTCTTC. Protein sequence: CSATDGTNPFF.

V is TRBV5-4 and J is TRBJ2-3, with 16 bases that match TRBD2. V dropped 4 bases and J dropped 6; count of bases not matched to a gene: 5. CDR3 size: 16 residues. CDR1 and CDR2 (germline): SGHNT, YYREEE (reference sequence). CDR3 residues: CASSPGLAGGPDTQYF. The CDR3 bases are TGTGCCAGCAGCCCGGGACTAGCGGGGGGGCCGGATACGCAGTATTTT.

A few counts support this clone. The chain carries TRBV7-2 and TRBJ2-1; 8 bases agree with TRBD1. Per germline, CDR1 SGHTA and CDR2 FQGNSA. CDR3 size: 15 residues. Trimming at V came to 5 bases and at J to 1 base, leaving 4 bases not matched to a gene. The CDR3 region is CASSPRQGSYNEQFF. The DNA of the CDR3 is TGTGCCAGCAGCCCGAGACAGGGGTCCTACAATGAGCAGTTCTTC.

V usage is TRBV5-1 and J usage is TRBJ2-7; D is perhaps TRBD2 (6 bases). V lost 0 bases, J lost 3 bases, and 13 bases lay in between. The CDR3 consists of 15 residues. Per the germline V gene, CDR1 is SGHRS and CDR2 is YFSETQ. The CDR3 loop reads CASSLAASEVYEQYF. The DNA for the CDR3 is TGCGCCAGCAGCTTGGCGGCTAGCGAAGTCTACGAGCAGTACTTC. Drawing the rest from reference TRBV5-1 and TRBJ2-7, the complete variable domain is KAGVTQTPRYLIKTRGQQVTLSCSPISGHRSVSWYQQTPGQGLQFLFEYFSETQRNKGNFPGRFSGRQFSNSRSEMNVSTLELGDSALYLCASSLAASEVYEQYFGPGTRLTVT.

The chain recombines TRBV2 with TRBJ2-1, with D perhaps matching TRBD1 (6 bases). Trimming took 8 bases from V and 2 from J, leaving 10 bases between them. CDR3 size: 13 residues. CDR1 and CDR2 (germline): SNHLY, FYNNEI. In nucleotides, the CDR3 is TGTGCCAGCCAAGGGGACACCTACAATGAGCAGTTCTTC. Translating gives CASQGDTYNEQFF.

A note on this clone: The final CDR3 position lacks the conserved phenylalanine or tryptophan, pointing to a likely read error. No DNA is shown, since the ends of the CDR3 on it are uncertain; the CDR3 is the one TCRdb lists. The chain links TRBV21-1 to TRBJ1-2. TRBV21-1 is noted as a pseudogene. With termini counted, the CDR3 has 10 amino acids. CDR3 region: CASGGWDSGL.

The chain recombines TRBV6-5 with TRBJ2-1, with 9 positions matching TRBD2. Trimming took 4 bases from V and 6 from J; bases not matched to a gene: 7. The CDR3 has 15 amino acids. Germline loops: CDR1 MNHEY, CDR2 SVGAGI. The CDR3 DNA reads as TGTGCCAGCAGTTTACCTAGCGGGGACGTCAATGAGCAGTTCTTC. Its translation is CASSLPSGDVNEQFF.

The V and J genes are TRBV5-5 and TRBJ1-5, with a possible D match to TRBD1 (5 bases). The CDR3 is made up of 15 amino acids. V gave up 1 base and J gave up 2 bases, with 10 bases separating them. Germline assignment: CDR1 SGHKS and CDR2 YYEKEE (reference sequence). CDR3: CASSLWGERNQPQHF. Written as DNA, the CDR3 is TGTGCCAGCAGCTTGTGGGGGGAGCGCAATCAGCCCCAGCATTTT.

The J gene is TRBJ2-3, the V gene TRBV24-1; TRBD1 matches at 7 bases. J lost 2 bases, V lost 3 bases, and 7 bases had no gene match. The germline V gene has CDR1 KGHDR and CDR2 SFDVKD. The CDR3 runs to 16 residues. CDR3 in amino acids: CATSDGTAWATDTQYF. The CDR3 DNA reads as TGTGCCACCAGTGATGGGACAGCGTGGGCCACAGATACGCAGTATTTT.

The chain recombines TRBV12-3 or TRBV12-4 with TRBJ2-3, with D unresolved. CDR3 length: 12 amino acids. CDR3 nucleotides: TGTGCAACAAAAGCAGGTCCGGATACGCAGTATTTT. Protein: CATKAGPDTQYF.

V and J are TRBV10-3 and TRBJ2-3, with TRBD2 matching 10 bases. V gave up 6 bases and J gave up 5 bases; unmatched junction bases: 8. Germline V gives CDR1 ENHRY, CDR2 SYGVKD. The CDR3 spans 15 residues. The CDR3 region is CAIRSPSGGGDTQYF. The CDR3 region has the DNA TGTGCCATCAGAAGCCCCAGCGGGGGGGGAGATACGCAGTATTTT.

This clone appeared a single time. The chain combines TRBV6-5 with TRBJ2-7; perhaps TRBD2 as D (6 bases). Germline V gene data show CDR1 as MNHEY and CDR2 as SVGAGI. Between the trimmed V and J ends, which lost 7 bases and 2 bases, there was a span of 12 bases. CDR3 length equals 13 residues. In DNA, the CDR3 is TGTGCCAGCACCCCGCCGGGGGCCTACGAGCAGTACTTC. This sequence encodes CASTPPGAYEQYF.